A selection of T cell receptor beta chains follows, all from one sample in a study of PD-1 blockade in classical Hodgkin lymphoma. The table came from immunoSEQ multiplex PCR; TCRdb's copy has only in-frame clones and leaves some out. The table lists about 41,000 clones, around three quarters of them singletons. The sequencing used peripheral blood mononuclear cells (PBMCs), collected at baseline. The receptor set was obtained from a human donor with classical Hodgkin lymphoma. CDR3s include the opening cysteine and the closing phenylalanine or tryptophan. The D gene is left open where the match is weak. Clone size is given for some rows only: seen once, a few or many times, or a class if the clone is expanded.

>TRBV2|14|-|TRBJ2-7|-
TGTGCCAGCAAAGAGGCAGGGGTCTCCTACGAGCAGTACTTC
CASKEAGVSYEQYF
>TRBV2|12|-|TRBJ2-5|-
TGTGCCAGCAGTGTTATGGACGAGACCCAGTACTTC
CASSVMDETQYF
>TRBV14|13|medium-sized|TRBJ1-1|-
TGTGCCAGCAGCCAAGAGTTGAACACTGAAGCTTTCTTT
CASSQELNTEAFF
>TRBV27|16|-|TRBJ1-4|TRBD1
TGTGCCAGCAGTTCCGACAGGGGGCGGACTAATGAAAAACTGTTTTTT
CASSSDRGRTNEKLFF
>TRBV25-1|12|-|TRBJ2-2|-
TGTGCCAGCGGCGGAAGGGCCGGGGAGCTGTTTTTT
CASGGRAGELFF
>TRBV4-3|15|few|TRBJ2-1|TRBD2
TGCGCCAGCAGCAGCCGAGCGGGAGGGCCTAGGGAGCAGTTCTTC
CASSSRAGGPREQFF
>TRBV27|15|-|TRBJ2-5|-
TGTGCCAGCAGTCCGACCCCAGGGGCCGGGGAGACCCAGTACTTC
CASSPTPGAGETQYF
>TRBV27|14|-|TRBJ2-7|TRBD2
TGTGCCAGCAGTGTAGCGGGACTAGTCTACGAGCAGTACTTC
CASSVAGLVYEQYF
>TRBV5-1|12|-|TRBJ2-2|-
TGCGCCAGCAGCTTGACTCCCGGGGAGCTGTTTTTT
CASSLTPGELFF
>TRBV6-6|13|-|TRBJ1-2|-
TGTGCCAGCAGTTACGGGTTTAGCATCGCCTACACCTTC
CASSYGFSIAYTF
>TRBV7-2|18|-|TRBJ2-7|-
TGTGCCAGCAGCTTAAGAGCCGGAGACAGGCCGAGCTCCTACGAGCAGTACTTC
CASSLRAGDRPSSYEQYF
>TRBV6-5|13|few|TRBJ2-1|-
TGTGCCAGCAGGCGGCCGGTCTCTACCGAGCAGTTCTTC
CASRRPVSTEQFF
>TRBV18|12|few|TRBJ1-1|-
TGTGCCAGCTCACCATTGGTTTCTGAAGCTTTCTTT
CASSPLVSEAFF
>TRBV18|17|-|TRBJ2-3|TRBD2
TGTGCCAGCTCCCCGGGACTAGCGGGAGGGCCAGTAGATACGCAGTATTTT
CASSPGLAGGPVDTQYF